The 20 T cell receptor beta chains below all came from one sample that was sequenced in a study of T-cell reconstitution after alpha-beta-depleted transplantation in children (dated by TCRdb to the mid-2010s). Library preparation was by PCR. The instrument was an Illumina HiSeq 2500. TCR libraries were prepared with molecular barcoding, using unique molecular identifiers to normalize TCRbeta repertoire quantification. The raw public data were reprocessed by TCRdb itself: fastp quality trimming at Q25, MiXCR clonotype calling, in-frame beta chains only. Every distinct CDR3 protein forms one entry, paired with its most common genes and DNA. The sample data list about 170,000 distinct CDR3 sequences, and 11% of these were observed just once. The ten largest clones add up to approximately 13% of the sample. The intended sense of this specimen's treatment or condition label: allogeneic hematopoietic cell transplantation with graft depleted of TCRalphabeta T cells and CD19 B cells.

The specimen was PBMCs, collected before TCRalphabeta/CD19-depleted stem cell transplant. The receptors stem from a boy aged 2 to 10 with acute myeloid leukemia, due to receive a stem cell transplant.

This clonotype has just a few counts. The CDR3, as DNA: TGTGCCAGTAGTGGCTTAACTGGCGATGAGCAGTTCTTC. Amino acid sequence: CASSGLTGDEQFF. The gene calls are TRBV19 and TRBJ2-1; no reliable D call. Looked up from germline, CDR1 is LNHDA and CDR2 is SQIVND (reference sequence). CDR3 size: 13 residues. V dropped 5 bases and J dropped 8 bases, with 13 bases sitting between them.

This clonotype was counted at least ten times. The chain recombines TRBV21-1 with TRBJ1-5; the D call of TRBD1 is as the table states it, not checked on the DNA. TRBV21-1 is recorded as a pseudogene. This CDR3 contains 15 residues. CDR3: CASSGTGGSNQPQHF. CDR3 sequence (DNA): TGTGCCAGCAGCGGGACGGGGGGGAGCAATCAGCCCCAGCATTTT.

This clonotype showed up many times. The genes are TRBV10-3 and TRBJ2-3; the match to TRBD2 covers 9 bases. V shed 0 bases, J shed 2 bases, and the junction held 6 bases outside the gene matches. Germline CDR1 is ENHRY and CDR2 is SYGVKD. This CDR3 has 17 residues. This chain's CDR3 is CAISESTGLALTDTQYF. The CDR3 nucleotides read TGTGCCATCAGTGAGTCCACGGGACTAGCCCTCACAGATACGCAGTATTTT.

This chain connects TRBV5-1 to TRBJ2-6; D ambiguous. This CDR3 spans 13 amino acids. Trimming took 0 bases from V and 4 from J, leaving 2 bases between them. CDR1 and CDR2 (germline): SGHRS, YFSETQ. The CDR3 sequence is CASSLVGANVLTF. In DNA, the CDR3 is TGCGCCAGCAGCTTGGTAGGGGCCAACGTCCTGACTTTC.

This clonotype appeared a few times. V and J are TRBV6-5 and TRBJ1-5; D not certain. The germline gives CDR1 MNHEY, CDR2 SVGAGI. This CDR3 comprises 18 residues. V lost 2 bases and J 2 bases, leaving 19 bases between the germline ends. The CDR3 spells CASSYLLVGNWGNQPQHF. CDR3 coding DNA: TGTGCCAGCAGTTACCTTTTGGTGGGCAACTGGGGCAATCAGCCCCAGCATTTT.

This clonotype was seen repeatedly, ten times or more. This chain joins TRBV5-1 and TRBJ2-5, with TRBD1 matching 8 bases. This CDR3 has 16 residues. The germline V gene encodes CDR1 SGHRS and CDR2 YFSETQ. J lost 1 base, V lost 2 bases, and 7 bases had no gene match. CDR3 region: CASSFRTGTLQETQYF. CDR3 nucleotide sequence: TGCGCCAGCAGCTTCAGGACAGGGACCCTCCAAGAGACCCAGTACTTC. Combining the CDR3 with reference TRBV5-1 and TRBJ2-5 gives the whole variable domain KAGVTQTPRYLIKTRGQQVTLSCSPISGHRSVSWYQQTPGQGLQFLFEYFSETQRNKGNFPGRFSGRQFSNSRSEMNVSTLELGDSALYLCASSFRTGTLQETQYFGPGTRLLVL.

This clonotype was observed at least ten times. The CDR3 DNA reads TGTGCCAGCAGTCCCGGACAGCCCGGCAACACCATATATTTT. Translated: CASSPGQPGNTIYF. The chain links TRBV12-3 or TRBV12-4 to TRBJ1-3; weak D call: TRBD1 (6 bases). The CDR3 totals 14 residues. V was trimmed by 5 bases and J by 7 bases, leaving 15 bases between them.

This clonotype was observed many times. V is TRBV11-2 and J is TRBJ1-1; no clear D gene. V dropped 2 bases and J dropped 4 bases, with 11 bases sitting between them. The CDR3 contains 14 residues. The V gene's germline CDR1 is SGHAT and CDR2 FQNNGV. The CDR3 nucleotides are TGTGCCAGCAGCTTAAATTTCGGCGGCACTGAAGCTTTCTTT. Protein sequence: CASSLNFGGTEAFF.

This clonotype was observed at least ten times. This chain links TRBV7-2 with TRBJ2-1; 7 bases are a match to TRBD2. The CDR3 contains 13 residues. J gave up 15 bases and V 7 bases, and 15 bases lay outside the gene matches. Germline loops: CDR1 SGHTA, CDR2 FQGNSA. The CDR3 loop is CASTKTSGGGGFF. DNA of the CDR3: TGTGCCAGCACCAAAACCTCTGGCGGGGGAGGGTTCTTC.

At least ten counts were recorded for this clonotype. V is TRBV4-1 and J is TRBJ1-1; no definite D call. V lost 1 base, J lost 1 base, and 7 bases lay in between. The CDR3 has 14 amino acids. CDR1 is MGHRA and CDR2 is YSYEKL in the germline V gene. CDR3 amino acids: CASSQVGENTEAFF. CDR3 sequence (DNA): TGCGCCAGCAGCCAAGTCGGGGAGAACACTGAAGCTTTCTTT.

This clonotype has at least ten counts. The chain couples TRBV28 to TRBJ2-1, with 7 bases matching TRBD1. Germline CDR1 MDHEN, CDR2 SYDVKM. V lost 5 bases, J lost 6 bases, and 7 bases stayed unmatched. This CDR3 comprises 14 residues. The CDR3: CASSISTGFNEQFF. The CDR3 DNA is TGTGCCAGCAGTATATCGACAGGGTTCAATGAGCAGTTCTTC.

This clonotype was recorded at least ten times. The chain carries TRBV15 and TRBJ1-5; D unresolved. There are 15 residues in the CDR3. Germline V lookup: CDR1 LNHNV, CDR2 YYDKDF (reference sequence). The V end lost 0 bases, the J end lost 1 base, and 7 bases lay between the germline ends. Here the CDR3 reads CATSRDFGSNQPQHF. The CDR3 region has the DNA TGTGCCACCAGCAGAGATTTCGGGAGCAATCAGCCCCAGCATTTT.

This clonotype has ten or more counts. The chain employs TRBV5-1 and TRBJ1-5; perhaps TRBD1 as D (5 bases). The V and J ends lost 2 bases and 5 bases respectively, with 11 bases between them. Germline-derived CDR1 and CDR2 are SGHRS and YFSETQ. The CDR3 loop spans 14 amino acids. In nucleotides, the CDR3 is TGCGCCAGCAGCTTTATGGGAGGGGATCAGCCCCAGCATTTT. Residues: CASSFMGGDQPQHF.

In this sample, this clonotype turned up many times. An end of the junction does not agree with germline; a read error may underlie this. The J gene is TRBJ1-4, the V gene TRBV27, with no clear D. The CDR3 has 13 amino acids. Germline V gene data show CDR1 as MNHEY and CDR2 as SMNVEV (reference sequence). In nucleotides, the CDR3 is TGTGCCAGCAGTCTCAGGACTAACGAAAAACTGTTTTTT. Translation gives CASSLRTNEKLFF.

This clonotype was seen repeatedly, ten times or more. This chain connects TRBV7-9 to TRBJ1-2; 7 bases line up with TRBD1. The CDR3 totals 12 residues. Germline V gene lookup returns CDR1 SEHNR and CDR2 FQNEAQ (reference sequence). V shed 6 bases and J 9 bases; nucleotides not matched to a gene: 7. CDR3 in amino acids: CASRQGGLSYTF. As DNA, the CDR3 is TGTGCCAGCAGGCAGGGGGGGTTAAGCTACACCTTC. Supplemented by reference TRBV7-9 and TRBJ1-2, the full variable domain reads DTGVSQNPRHKITKRGQNVTFRCDPISEHNRLYWYRQTLGQGPEFLTYFQNEAQLEKSRLLSDRFSAERPKGSFSTLEIQRTEQGDSAMYLCASRQGGLSYTFGSGTRLTVV.

This clonotype has ten or more counts. This CDR3 is CASSLADSGANVLTF. As DNA, the CDR3 is TGCGCCAGCAGCTTGGCAGATTCTGGGGCCAACGTCCTGACTTTC. This chain joins TRBV5-1 and TRBJ2-6; D ambiguous. Trimming took 0 bases from V and 1 from J, leaving 5 bases between them. CDR3 length: 15 amino acids. Germline V gene sequence: CDR1 SGHRS, CDR2 YFSETQ.

This clonotype has at least ten counts. The V call is TRBV11-2, the J call TRBJ2-3; D is possibly TRBD1 (8 bases). Germline lookup yields CDR1 SGHAT and CDR2 FQNNGV. This CDR3 is built from 16 residues. The V end lost 1 base, the J end lost 3 bases, and 14 bases lay between the germline ends. CDR3 DNA: TGTGCCAGCAGCTTAGCAGGGGGCGGGAGAACAGATACGCAGTATTTT. Protein: CASSLAGGGRTDTQYF.

The table lists this clonotype with many counts. The rearrangement joins TRBV20-1 to TRBJ2-5, with a weak D call TRBD1 (6 bases). Trimming shortened V by 5 bases and J by 3 bases, and 22 bases separated the two germline ends. The CDR3 extends over 16 amino acids. The germline V gene has CDR1 DFQATT and CDR2 SNEGSKA (reference sequence). The CDR3 sequence: CSAEIQPGQGKETQYF. The DNA for the CDR3 is TGCAGTGCTGAAATACAACCGGGACAAGGGAAAGAGACCCAGTACTTC.

With regard to this clonotype: At one boundary the junction diverges from the germline segment, which might be a read error. The chain couples TRBV5-4 to TRBJ2-3, with no clear D. Germline V gives CDR1 SGHNT, CDR2 YYREEE (reference sequence). This CDR3 spans 13 amino acids. The CDR3 loop reads CASSLHLTDTQYF. For the CDR3, the DNA is TGCGCCAGCAGCTTGCATCTCACAGATACGCAGTATTTT.

In this sample, this clonotype turned up many times. The chain combines TRBV9 with TRBJ1-3; D ambiguous. Trimming took 4 bases from V and 2 from J, leaving 10 bases between them. Germline V gives CDR1 SGDLS, CDR2 YYNGEE. This CDR3 region has 14 residues. CDR3 bases: TGTGCCAGCAGCTCCGGCCGAGCTGGAAACACCATATATTTT. This sequence encodes CASSSGRAGNTIYF. Looking up the rest from reference TRBV9 and TRBJ1-3 gives the full variable domain: DSGVTQTPKHLITATGQRVTLRCSPRSGDLSVYWYQQSLDQGLQFLIQYYNGEERAKGNILERFSAQQFPDLHSELNLSSLELGDSALYFCASSSGRAGNTIYFGEGSWLTVV.